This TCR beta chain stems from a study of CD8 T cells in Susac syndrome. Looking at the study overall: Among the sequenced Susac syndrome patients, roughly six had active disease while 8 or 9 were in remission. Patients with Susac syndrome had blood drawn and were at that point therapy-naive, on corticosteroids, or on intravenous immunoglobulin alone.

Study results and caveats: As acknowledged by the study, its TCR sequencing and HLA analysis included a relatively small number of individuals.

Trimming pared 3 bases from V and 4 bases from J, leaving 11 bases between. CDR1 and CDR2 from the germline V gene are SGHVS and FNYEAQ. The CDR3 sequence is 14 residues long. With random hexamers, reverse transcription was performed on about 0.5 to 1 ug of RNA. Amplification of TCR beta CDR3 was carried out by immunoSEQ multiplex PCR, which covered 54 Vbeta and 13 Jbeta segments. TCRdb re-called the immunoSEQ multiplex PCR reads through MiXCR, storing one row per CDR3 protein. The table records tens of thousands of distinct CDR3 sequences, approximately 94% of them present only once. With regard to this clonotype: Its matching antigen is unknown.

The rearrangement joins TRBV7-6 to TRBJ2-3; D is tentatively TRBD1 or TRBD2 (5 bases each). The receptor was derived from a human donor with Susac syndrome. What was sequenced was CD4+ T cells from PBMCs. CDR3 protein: CASSFGTLADTQYF. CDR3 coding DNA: TGTGCCAGCAGCTTCGGGACCCTCGCAGATACGCAGTATTTT. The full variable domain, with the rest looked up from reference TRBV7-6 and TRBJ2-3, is GAGVSQSPRYKVTKRGQDVALRCDPISGHVSLYWYRQALGQGPEFLTYFNYEAQQDKSGLPNDRFSAERPEGSISTLTIQRTEQRDSAMYRCASSFGTLADTQYFGPGTRLTVL.